The 18 T cell receptor beta chains below come from one sample, sequenced in a study of metastatic and nonmetastatic thyroid tumors. All patients reached thyroid surgery having received no treatment beforehand. MiXCR reprocessed the PCR reads for TCRdb. The table shows roughly 5,700 clones, with roughly 30% occurring only once. Sequencing input: adjacent normal tissue. These receptors all stem from a female donor with papillary thyroid cancer or a benign thyroid nodule (not recorded which). Some clones in this sample may be carry-over from other donors' samples.

This clone is medium-sized by share. This sequence joins TRBV10-3 and TRBJ2-3; 9 bases fit TRBD2. Germline trimming cut 10 bases from V and 3 bases from J; bases unmatched to any gene: 8. The CDR3 is 14 amino acids. CDR1 ENHRY and CDR2 SYGVKD come from the germline V gene. CDR3 nucleotide sequence: TGTGCCACCAAACGAACTAGCGGGACAGATACGCAGTATTTT. This gives the protein CATKRTSGTDTQYF.

The chain recombines TRBV30 with TRBJ1-5, with a tentative D call TRBD1 (6 bases). The CDR3 is made up of 14 amino acids. Germline V gene sequence: CDR1 GTSNPN, CDR2 SVGIG (reference sequence). V lost 2 bases and J lost 6, with 14 bases in between. CDR3 nucleotide sequence: TGTGCCTGGAGTCTGGGGACACAGGCTCAGCCCCAGCATTTT. Translation gives CAWSLGTQAQPQHF.

The rearrangement joins TRBV20-1 to TRBJ2-1; 11 positions match TRBD1. The V gene end was trimmed by 6 bases and the J gene end by 7 bases; junction bases not matched to a gene: 8. The CDR3 contains 14 residues. Germline V lookup: CDR1 DFQATT, CDR2 SNEGSKA (reference sequence). As DNA, the CDR3 is TGCAGTGCCACCATTGGGACAGGGGGGAATGAGCAGTTCTTC. This gives the protein CSATIGTGGNEQFF.

This chain links TRBV7-9 with TRBJ1-4, with 7 bases that match TRBD1. Germline V gene data show CDR1 as SEHNR and CDR2 as FQNEAQ (reference sequence). J gave up 5 bases and V 0 bases, and 0 bases lay outside the gene matches. This CDR3 has 14 residues. The CDR3 DNA sequence: TGTGCCAGCAGCTTAGCGGGACAGAATGAAAAACTGTTTTTT. Encoded protein: CASSLAGQNEKLFF.

This chain uses TRBV5-1 with TRBJ2-5, with 7 positions matching TRBD1. Germline CDR1 reads SGHRS; CDR2 reads YFSETQ. Unmatched junction bases numbered 7, after V lost 5 bases and J lost 3 bases. The CDR3 contains 14 residues. DNA for the CDR3: TGCGCCAGCAGTTCGGGACAGCAAGAAGAGACCCAGTACTTC. Amino acid sequence: CASSSGQQEETQYF.

The table lists this clone with a few counts. The chain's CDR3 is CASSLLAGGTEAFF. The CDR3 DNA is TGTGCCAGCAGTTTATTGGCAGGGGGCACTGAAGCTTTCTTT. This sequence joins TRBV28 and TRBJ1-1, with TRBD1 matching 7 bases. Germline loops: CDR1 MDHEN, CDR2 SYDVKM. The V and J ends lost 1 base and 4 bases, in that order; junction bases with no gene match: 3. CDR3 length: 14 amino acids.

For the CDR3, the DNA is TGTGCCATCAGTGATCTGGCGGGAGTATTCTACGAGCAGTACTTC. Translating gives CAISDLAGVFYEQYF. The V and J genes are TRBV10-3 and TRBJ2-7, with TRBD2 matching 7 bases. The junction had 8 bases not matched to a gene; V was cut back by 3 bases and J by 3 bases. The CDR3 covers 15 residues. Germline V CDR1 and CDR2: ENHRY, SYGVKD.

Within the sample, this clone is medium-sized (0.01 to 0.1%). J is TRBJ2-7 and V is TRBV20-1, with D unresolved. The CDR3 is 13 amino acids. V shed 4 bases and J shed 5 bases, with 15 bases lying between them. Germline CDR1 reads DFQATT; CDR2 reads SNEGSKA (reference sequence). The DNA of the CDR3 is TGCAGTGCTATGGACCCCTTGACTGACGAGCAGTACTTC. It is translated as CSAMDPLTDEQYF.

This clone was detected only a few times. The gene calls are TRBV6-5 and TRBJ1-1, with TRBD1 identical over 8 bases. V was clipped by 2 bases and J by 1 base; unmatched bases: 0. The length of the CDR3 is 14 residues. Germline CDR1 MNHEY, CDR2 SVGAGI. CDR3 region: CASSYGTGNTEAFF. CDR3 sequence (DNA): TGTGCCAGCAGTTACGGGACAGGGAACACTGAAGCTTTCTTT.

This clone was picked up a small number of times. This rearrangement joins TRBV2 to TRBJ2-7; a possible D gene is TRBD2 (6 bases). The length of the CDR3 is 13 residues. V was trimmed by 8 bases and J by 2 bases, leaving 13 bases between them. Germline V gene sequence: CDR1 SNHLY, CDR2 FYNNEI. The CDR3 DNA reads TGTGCCAGCTTGGAGGGAGCTACCTACGAGCAGTACTTC. Protein product: CASLEGATYEQYF. Drawing the rest from reference TRBV2 and TRBJ2-7, the complete variable domain is EPEVTQTPSHQVTQMGQEVILRCVPISNHLYFYWYRQILGQKVEFLVSFYNNEISEKSEIFDDQFSVERPDGSNFTLKIRSTKLEDSAMYFCASLEGATYEQYFGPGTRLTVT.

The chain combines TRBV6-2 or TRBV6-3 with TRBJ1-1, with a weak D call TRBD1 (5 bases). This CDR3 has 12 amino acids. Trimming took off 1 base at V and 10 bases at J, with 10 bases between the two ends. Germline CDR1 reads MNHEY; CDR2 reads SVGEGT. This CDR3 reads CASSYWGSRAFF. The CDR3 nucleotides are TGTGCCAGCAGTTACTGGGGGTCGAGAGCTTTCTTT.

This clone was observed a handful of times. This chain joins TRBV28 and TRBJ1-6; D ambiguous. The germline V and J ends were trimmed by 1 base and 7 bases, with 5 bases remaining between them. The CDR3 is 13 residues long. Germline CDR1 MDHEN, CDR2 SYDVKM. CDR3 DNA sequence: TGTGCCAGCAGTTTATCTGGAAATTCACCCCTCCACTTT. As protein: CASSLSGNSPLHF.

The chain combines TRBV7-8 with TRBJ2-7; possible D gene TRBD1, 5 bases. This CDR3 comprises 12 residues. Trimming removed 8 bases at V and 2 bases at J, with 10 bases between. CDR1 and CDR2 (germline): SGHVS, FQNEAQ. The CDR3 nucleotides read TGTGCCAGCCTTGACAGCCCCTACGAGCAGTACTTC. Translating it yields CASLDSPYEQYF. Full variable domain (remainder filled in from reference TRBV7-8 and TRBJ2-7): GAGVSQSPRYKVAKRGQDVALRCDPISGHVSLFWYQQALGQGPEFLTYFQNEAQLDKSGLPSDRFFAERPEGSVSTLKIQRTQQEDSAVYLCASLDSPYEQYFGPGTRLTVT.

This clone is classed as large. V and J are TRBV28 and TRBJ1-2, with 7 bases that match TRBD1. Germline CDR1 MDHEN, CDR2 SYDVKM. The junction had 10 bases not matched to a gene; V was cut back by 7 bases and J by 5 bases. The CDR3 is 14 residues long. For the CDR3, the DNA is TGTGCCAGCACCCCACGAGACAGGGATTATGGCTACACCTTC. This encodes CASTPRDRDYGYTF.

The genes are TRBV7-2 and TRBJ2-7, with D unclear. This CDR3 is built from 14 residues. The V end lost 2 bases, the J end lost 2 bases, and 10 bases lay between the germline ends. Germline CDR1 SGHTA, CDR2 FQGNSA. CDR3 protein: CASSLYLQTYEQYF. The CDR3, as DNA: TGTGCCAGCAGCTTATACTTGCAGACCTACGAGCAGTACTTC.

In its sample, this clone is medium-sized. The V call is TRBV7-2, the J call TRBJ1-1; D is unresolved. V lost 5 bases, J lost 7 bases, and 14 bases lay in between. Germline-derived CDR1 and CDR2 are SGHTA and FQGNSA. The CDR3 runs to 13 residues. The CDR3 spells CASSHTRRNEAFF. CDR3 coding DNA: TGTGCCAGCAGCCACACAAGAAGGAATGAAGCTTTCTTT.

The chain joins TRBV11-2 to TRBJ2-7; 11 positions agree with TRBD2. Germline lookup yields CDR1 SGHAT and CDR2 FQNNGV. The CDR3 consists of 16 residues. Trimming took 1 base from V and 0 from J; bases not matched to a gene: 2. For the CDR3, the DNA is TGTGCCAGCAGCTTAGTGACTAGCGGGGCCTCCTACGAGCAGTACTTC. It specifies CASSLVTSGASYEQYF.

The V and J genes are TRBV6-4 and TRBJ1-6; no clear D. The germline CDR1 and CDR2 sequences are MRHNA and SNTAGT. This CDR3 spans 13 amino acids. V gave up 3 bases and J gave up 10 bases, with 10 bases separating them. Written as DNA, the CDR3 is TGTGCCAGCAGTGAGGAGGGCGAATCACCCCTCCACTTT. Translation gives CASSEEGESPLHF.